This T cell receptor beta chain appears in the sequencing data of a study of radiotherapy plus CTLA-4 blockade in lung cancer. Study-wide background: Disease control was present in around a third of patients, and objective responses in approximately 18%. Points from the study as a whole: Increased serum interferon-beta after radiation also reportedly predicted response strongly.

Assay used: immunoSEQ multiplex PCR; TCRdb lists only in-frame clones, some missing. Of about 84,000 clones listed, about 78% are singletons. Ipilimumab CTLA-4 blockade and focal radiation were given to patients with chemo-refractory metastatic non-small-cell lung cancer. The germline V gene encodes CDR1 MNHNS and CDR2 SASEGT. The CDR3 consists of 14 residues. Trimming took 7 bases from V and 4 from J; bases not matched to a gene: 6. A word on this clone: The antigen is not known.

The chain combines TRBV6-1 with TRBJ2-1, with TRBD1 matching 8 bases. Sequencing was performed on peripheral blood, taken from a patient treated with radiotherapy plus ipilimumab. The sequence came from a human donor with non-small cell lung cancer that progressed on radiotherapy plus ipilimumab. In DNA form, the CDR3 reads TGTGCCAGCATCGACAGGGGATTGTACAATGAGCAGTTCTTC. Its translation is CASIDRGLYNEQFF.